Following are 21 T cell receptor beta chains from one sample sequenced in a study of shared clonotypes between healthy human individuals. Clones were read by immunoSEQ multiplex PCR, and TCRdb kept only the in-frame ones, dropping some. The sample has just over 2,000,000 clones, about 95% seen once. It was CD45RO-negative cells, positively selected for CCR7, that made up naive CD8 cells, with terminally differentiated effector memory CD45RA+ cells excluded. The sample taken for sequencing was naive CD8+ T cells sorted from blood. These receptors were obtained from a man between 18 and 35 years old in good health.

Only one count was recorded for this clone. The chain carries TRBV27 and TRBJ2-2, with 7 bases that match TRBD1. The ends lost 5 bases at V and 2 bases at J; junction bases unmatched: 5. Germline loops: CDR1 MNHEY, CDR2 SMNVEV (reference sequence). The CDR3 runs to 15 residues. The CDR3 loop is CASSPTGVNTGELFF. The CDR3 DNA reads as TGTGCCAGCAGTCCTACAGGGGTAAACACCGGGGAGCTGTTTTTT.

This clone has more than one count but fewer than ten. The chain is built from TRBV6-1 and TRBJ1-2, with D perhaps matching TRBD1 (6 bases). The length of the CDR3 is 14 residues. Trimming stripped 7 bases from V and 1 base from J, with 13 bases between. Looked up from germline, CDR1 is MNHNS and CDR2 is SASEGT. CDR3 region: CASTLDSINYGYTF. The CDR3 DNA reads as TGTGCCAGCACTTTGGACAGCATTAACTATGGCTACACCTTC.

J is TRBJ1-2 and V is TRBV29-1, with D perhaps TRBD1 (5 bases). CDR1 SQVTM and CDR2 ANQGSEA come from the germline V gene. The CDR3 is 14 residues long. The V and J ends lost 8 bases and 8 bases respectively, with 24 bases between them. The CDR3 is CSSSRRGSEDGYTF. The DNA of the CDR3 is TGCAGCTCGAGCCGTCGGGGGAGCGAGGACGGCTACACCTTC. The variable domain in full, with the rest retrieved from reference TRBV29-1 and TRBJ1-2, is SAVISQKPSRDICQRGTSLTIQCQVDSQVTMMFWYRQQPGQSLTLIATANQGSEATYESGFVIDKFPISRPNLTFSTLTVSNMSPEDSSIYLCSSSRRGSEDGYTFGSGTRLTVV.

J is TRBJ2-5 and V is TRBV11-2; the D gene is possibly TRBD2 (5 bases). Trimming removed 0 bases at V and 4 bases at J, with 15 bases between. Germline CDR1 and CDR2: SGHAT and FQNNGV. The CDR3 is made up of 16 amino acids. In DNA form, the CDR3 reads TGTGCCAGCAGCTTAGAGACTACCTACCACGTAGAGACCCAGTACTTC. It codes for CASSLETTYHVETQYF.

V usage is TRBV18 and J usage is TRBJ2-4; 8 bases align to TRBD2. Germline CDR1 KGHSH, CDR2 LQKENI. The CDR3 runs to 16 residues. Germline trimming cut 6 bases from V and 2 bases from J; bases unmatched to any gene: 9. The DNA for the CDR3 is TGTGCCAGCTCCCTTGGGGTAGCGGGGACCAAAAACATTCAGTACTTC. Translating gives CASSLGVAGTKNIQYF.

This chain links TRBV5-1 with TRBJ2-2, with D possibly being TRBD1 (5 bases). The germline V gene has CDR1 SGHRS and CDR2 YFSETQ. The CDR3 extends over 14 amino acids. V shed 5 bases and J shed 9 bases, with 17 bases lying between them. CDR3 amino acids: CASRFWIQDRELFF. CDR3 DNA sequence: TGCGCCAGCAGGTTTTGGATACAGGACCGGGAGCTGTTTTTT. The entire variable domain, with the rest obtained from reference TRBV5-1 and TRBJ2-2, is as follows: KAGVTQTPRYLIKTRGQQVTLSCSPISGHRSVSWYQQTPGQGLQFLFEYFSETQRNKGNFPGRFSGRQFSNSRSEMNVSTLELGDSALYLCASRFWIQDRELFFGEGSRLTVL.

V is TRBV14 and J is TRBJ2-7, with D unresolved. The CDR3 is 14 amino acids. CDR1 is SGHDN and CDR2 is FVKESK in the germline V gene. Trimming took 6 bases from V and 0 from J, leaving 12 bases between them. The CDR3 coding sequence is TGTGCCAGCAGACTGGACGGAAGCTCCTACGAGCAGTACTTC. It yields the protein CASRLDGSSYEQYF. The full variable domain, in which reference TRBV14 and TRBJ2-7 provide the parts outside the CDR3, is EAGVTQFPSHSVIEKGQTVTLRCDPISGHDNLYWYRRVMGKEIKFLLHFVKESKQDESGMPNNRFLAERTGGTYSTLKVQPAELEDSGVYFCASRLDGSSYEQYFGPGTRLTVT.

Points on this clone: The same CDR3 is also encoded by other DNA sequences in this sample. The V gene is TRBV27, the J gene TRBJ1-1, with 7 nucleotides matching TRBD1. This CDR3 is built from 14 residues. The germline V gene encodes CDR1 MNHEY and CDR2 SMNVEV (reference sequence). With V trimmed by 3 bases and J by 2 bases, 3 bases remained unmatched. The CDR3 bases are TGTGCCAGCAGTTTCACAGGGGCTAACACTGAAGCTTTCTTT. Amino acid sequence: CASSFTGANTEAFF.

The V gene is TRBV27, the J gene TRBJ2-5, with 8 bases aligning to TRBD1. CDR1 is MNHEY and CDR2 is SMNVEV in the germline V gene (reference sequence). The CDR3 runs to 13 residues. The V segment lost 4 bases and the J segment 4 bases; nucleotides outside the gene matches: 2. Written as DNA, the CDR3 is TGTGCCAGCAGTTGGACAGGGACAGAGACCCAGTACTTC. It is translated as CASSWTGTETQYF.

The rearrangement uses TRBV11-2 and TRBJ1-1; no definite D call. Trimming cost V 1 base and J 4 bases, with 13 bases left between them. Germline CDR1 reads SGHAT; CDR2 reads FQNNGV. The CDR3 sequence is 15 residues long. The CDR3 is CASSLVAGRRTEAFF. CDR3 bases: TGTGCCAGCAGCTTAGTAGCTGGGCGGCGCACTGAAGCTTTCTTT.

Here the CDR3 DNA reads TGTGCCAGCAGCGAAGAGGGGGGGATCGCCTACGAGCAGTACTTC. The encoded protein is CASSEEGGIAYEQYF. The V gene is TRBV9, the J gene TRBJ2-7; TRBD2 might be the D (7 bases). V was trimmed by 3 bases and J by 2 bases, leaving 15 bases between them. CDR1 and CDR2 from the germline V gene are SGDLS and YYNGEE. The CDR3 is 15 residues long.

The chain has TRBV6-5 and TRBJ2-5, with 8 bases lining up with TRBD1. Per the germline V gene, CDR1 is MNHEY and CDR2 is SVGAGI. CDR3 size: 15 residues. The V and J ends lost 5 bases and 0 bases, in that order; junction bases with no gene match: 5. The CDR3 sequence is CASSQDRVYQETQYF. DNA for the CDR3: TGTGCCAGCAGTCAGGACAGGGTGTACCAAGAGACCCAGTACTTC.

The genes are TRBV5-1 and TRBJ1-3; possible D gene TRBD1, 5 bases. Trimming pared 0 bases from V and 4 bases from J, leaving 8 bases between. This CDR3 contains 14 residues. Germline values: CDR1 SGHRS, CDR2 YFSETQ. The CDR3 nucleotides are TGCGCCAGCAGCTTGGCAGGGACGGGAAACACCATATATTTT. It translates to CASSLAGTGNTIYF. Full variable domain (rest looked up from reference TRBV5-1 and TRBJ1-3): KAGVTQTPRYLIKTRGQQVTLSCSPISGHRSVSWYQQTPGQGLQFLFEYFSETQRNKGNFPGRFSGRQFSNSRSEMNVSTLELGDSALYLCASSLAGTGNTIYFGEGSWLTVV.

The gene calls are TRBV28 and TRBJ1-1; the D is unclear. CDR3 length: 15 residues. The germline V gene encodes CDR1 MDHEN and CDR2 SYDVKM. The ends were cut back, 7 bases at V and 0 bases at J, with 15 bases in the middle. The DNA for the CDR3 is TGTGCCAGCAATGTAGACCCTGGGTTGAACACTGAAGCTTTCTTT. Amino acid sequence: CASNVDPGLNTEAFF.

The V call is TRBV7-9, the J call TRBJ2-7; TRBD1 matches 8 bases. The germline gives CDR1 SEHNR, CDR2 FQNEAQ (reference sequence). V lost 2 bases to trimming and J lost 2 bases; unmatched junction nucleotides: 8. CDR3 length: 16 amino acids. CDR3 region: CASSLPSGQGPYEQYF. CDR3 nucleotide sequence: TGTGCCAGCAGCTTACCGTCAGGACAGGGACCCTACGAGCAGTACTTC. Together with reference TRBV7-9 and TRBJ2-7, the CDR3 gives the full variable domain: DTGVSQNPRHKITKRGQNVTFRCDPISEHNRLYWYRQTLGQGPEFLTYFQNEAQLEKSRLLSDRFSAERPKGSFSTLEIQRTEQGDSAMYLCASSLPSGQGPYEQYFGPGTRLTVT.

Concerning this clone: The same CDR3 is also encoded by other DNA sequences in this sample. This chain connects TRBV19 to TRBJ1-5; D ambiguous. The CDR3 is 14 residues long. Germline CDR1 reads LNHDA; CDR2 reads SQIVND (reference sequence). The ends were cut back, 2 bases at V and 0 bases at J, with 5 bases in the middle. The CDR3: CASSIRDSNQPQHF. As DNA, the CDR3 is TGTGCCAGTAGTATAAGGGATAGCAATCAGCCCCAGCATTTT.

The chain recombines TRBV10-3 with TRBJ2-5, with a possible D match to TRBD2 (6 bases). The J call is in doubt because the DNA end fits TRBJ2-7 better. The length of the CDR3 is 15 residues. Germline loops: CDR1 ENHRY, CDR2 SYGVKD. In nucleotides, the CDR3 is TGTGCCATCAGTGGCCTGGGGGGAGTGAGGGACGAGCAGTACTTC. Translation gives CAISGLGGVRDEQYF.

The chain combines TRBV6-1 with TRBJ2-7; D not resolved. The CDR3 runs to 10 residues. Germline V gene data show CDR1 as MNHNS and CDR2 as SASEGT. The V and J ends lost 7 bases and 3 bases respectively, with 4 bases between them. CDR3 coding DNA: TGTGCCAGCATGGACTACGAGCAGTACTTC. As protein: CASMDYEQYF.

To note about this clone: Other nucleotide sequences in the sample specify the same CDR3. The rearrangement joins TRBV28 to TRBJ2-7; 7 nucleotides match TRBD2. The ends lost 6 bases at V and 7 bases at J; junction bases unmatched: 0. There are 10 residues in the CDR3. The germline gives CDR1 MDHEN, CDR2 SYDVKM. For the CDR3, the DNA is TGTGCCAGCAGGCGGGGGGAGCAGTACTTC. Protein sequence: CASRRGEQYF.

The chain couples TRBV5-1 to TRBJ2-1; 8 nucleotides line up with TRBD1. Germline V gives CDR1 SGHRS, CDR2 YFSETQ. This CDR3 contains 15 residues. Trimming took 4 bases from V and 6 from J; bases not matched to a gene: 9. CDR3 in amino acids: CASSTDRGPSNEQFF. CDR3 bases: TGCGCCAGCAGCACCGACAGGGGCCCTTCCAATGAGCAGTTCTTC.

To note about this clone: Other DNA sequences of this sample code for an identical CDR3. The J gene is TRBJ2-7, the V gene TRBV5-6, with TRBD1 matching over 8 bases. J gave up 4 bases and V 3 bases, and 3 bases lay outside the gene matches. There are 13 residues in the CDR3. From germline, CDR1 is SGHDT and CDR2 YYEEEE. The CDR3 spells CASSWDRSYEQYF. The CDR3 nucleotides are TGTGCCAGCAGCTGGGACAGGTCTTACGAGCAGTACTTC.